A selection of T cell receptor beta chains follows, all from one sample in a study of blood T cell repertoires in COVID-19. Using immunoSEQ multiplex PCR, the repertoire was profiled, and TCRdb retains in-frame clones only, with some absent. The profile shows around 63,000 clones, around 86% of them singletons. Sequencing was done on a sample of peripheral blood. Receptors were obtained from a woman of 80 years or more with acute or convalescent COVID-19. CDR3s include the opening cysteine and the closing phenylalanine or tryptophan. A D gene is named only where the DNA matches it firmly. Not all rows give a size; the values are once, few, many and, for expanded clones, a class.

v_gene: TRBV5-4; d_gene: TRBD1; abundance: NA; j_gene: TRBJ2-3; CDR3nt: TGTGCCAGCAGCTTAGGGGACAGAGGAGATACGCAGTATTTT; CDR3aa: CASSLGDRGDTQYF
v_gene: TRBV7-9; d_gene: TRBD2; abundance: NA; j_gene: TRBJ2-1; CDR3nt: TGTGCCAGCAGCTCGCAGCGGGAATCACTTAATGAGCAGTTCTTC; CDR3aa: CASSSQRESLNEQFF
v_gene: TRBV2; d_gene: NA; abundance: NA; j_gene: TRBJ1-4; CDR3nt: TGTGCCAGCGGACGAGCGGTTGGGGTTTACGGAGAAAAACTGTTTTTT; CDR3aa: CASGRAVGVYGEKLFF
v_gene: TRBV19; d_gene: NA; abundance: NA; j_gene: TRBJ2-1; CDR3nt: TGTGCCAGTAGTAGACGGGAAGGTCGCTACAATGAGCAGTTCTTC; CDR3aa: CASSRREGRYNEQFF
v_gene: TRBV5-1; d_gene: TRBD1; abundance: NA; j_gene: TRBJ2-4; CDR3nt: TGCGCCAGCAGCTCTTGGACAGGGGAAGGAAACATTCAGTACTTC; CDR3aa: CASSSWTGEGNIQYF
v_gene: TRBV3-1/TRBV3-2; d_gene: NA; abundance: NA; j_gene: TRBJ1-2; CDR3nt: TGTGCCAGCAGCCAAGATTGGGCAGGAAGGGGCTACACCTTC; CDR3aa: CASSQDWAGRGYTF
v_gene: TRBV6-5; d_gene: NA; abundance: NA; j_gene: TRBJ1-1; CDR3nt: TGTGCCAGCAGTTACAACGGTGGACTGAGTGAAGCTTTCTTT; CDR3aa: CASSYNGGLSEAFF
v_gene: TRBV6-5; d_gene: NA; abundance: NA; j_gene: TRBJ1-6; CDR3nt: TGTGCCAGCAAAACGGAGGTTTCACCCCTCCACTTT; CDR3aa: CASKTEVSPLHF
v_gene: TRBV25-1; d_gene: NA; abundance: NA; j_gene: TRBJ1-2; CDR3nt: TGTGCCAGCAGTGAATTTCAGGGCTACACCTTC; CDR3aa: CASSEFQGYTF
v_gene: TRBV9; d_gene: NA; abundance: NA; j_gene: TRBJ2-2; CDR3nt: TGTGCCAGCAGCGTTCTAGGGGACACCGGGGAGCTGTTTTTT; CDR3aa: CASSVLGDTGELFF
v_gene: TRBV27; d_gene: NA; abundance: NA; j_gene: TRBJ1-4; CDR3nt: TGTGCCAGCAGTTTATTACAGGGCGGAAAACTGTTTTTT; CDR3aa: CASSLLQGGKLFF
v_gene: TRBV4-2; d_gene: TRBD2; abundance: NA; j_gene: TRBJ2-1; CDR3nt: TGTGCCAGCAGCCAAGATTTACTAGCGGGGGGGATGGTGGGTGAGCAGTTCTTC; CDR3aa: CASSQDLLAGGMVGEQFF
v_gene: TRBV5-6; d_gene: TRBD1; abundance: once; j_gene: TRBJ1-5; CDR3nt: TGTGCCAGCAGCTACGCGGGACAGGGGGCTCGGTTGCCCCAGCATTTT; CDR3aa: CASSYAGQGARLPQHF
v_gene: TRBV11-2; d_gene: TRBD1; abundance: NA; j_gene: TRBJ2-5; CDR3nt: TGTGCCAGCAGCCGTGGGGGGACAGGTGATGAGACCCAGTACTTC; CDR3aa: CASSRGGTGDETQYF
v_gene: TRBV7-9; d_gene: NA; abundance: NA; j_gene: TRBJ1-4; CDR3nt: TGTGCCAGCAGCGCCGACAGGTCGACTAATGAAAAACTGTTTTTT; CDR3aa: CASSADRSTNEKLFF
v_gene: TRBV10-3; d_gene: TRBD2; abundance: NA; j_gene: TRBJ2-5; CDR3nt: TGTGCCATCAGTGGCTCTAGCGGGTACCAAGAGACCCAGTACTTC; CDR3aa: CAISGSSGYQETQYF
v_gene: TRBV7-6; d_gene: TRBD1; abundance: NA; j_gene: TRBJ1-2; CDR3nt: TGTGCCAGCAGCTTAGGACAGGGGGCAAGCTATGGCTACACCTTC; CDR3aa: CASSLGQGASYGYTF
v_gene: TRBV18; d_gene: NA; abundance: NA; j_gene: TRBJ2-2; CDR3nt: TGTGCCAGCTCACCCTTCCAGGGCAGTACCGGGGAGCTGTTTTTT; CDR3aa: CASSPFQGSTGELFF